Shown below are 31 T cell receptor beta chains from a single sample sequenced in a study of T-cell reconstitution after alpha-beta-depleted transplantation in children. Construction of the TCRbeta library involved unique molecular identifiers. TCRdb used MiXCR to reprocess the PCR reads, holding one entry per CDR3 protein. The sample includes fewer than 550,000 distinct CDR3 sequences, 8% to 11% of them seen just once. The source material was PBMCs, sampled before TCRalphabeta/CD19-depleted stem cell transplant. The receptors originated from a child aged 2 to 10 with inherited bone marrow failure, due to receive a stem cell transplant.

The sample holds many counts of this clonotype. The chain is built from TRBV20-1 and TRBJ2-5, with a weak D call TRBD2 (6 bases). Trimming took off 3 bases at V and 4 bases at J, with 18 bases between the two ends. CDR3 length: 15 residues. Germline V CDR1 and CDR2: DFQATT, SNEGSKA (reference sequence). The CDR3 spells CSASLFGGIGETQYF. The DNA of the CDR3 is TGCAGTGCTAGCCTTTTCGGCGGGATCGGAGAGACCCAGTACTTC.

This clonotype was counted between two and nine times. This sequence joins TRBV27 and TRBJ1-5; 7 nucleotides align to TRBD1. This CDR3 has 14 amino acids. Losses at the gene ends were 0 bases for V and 5 bases for J; bases not matched to a gene: 1. Germline V gene lookup returns CDR1 MNHEY and CDR2 SMNVEV (reference sequence). The CDR3 coding sequence is TGTGCCAGCAGTTTATCCAGGGGGGATCAGCCCCAGCATTTT. This encodes CASSLSRGDQPQHF.

This clonotype appeared many times. The chain has TRBV12-3 or TRBV12-4 and TRBJ1-5; D ambiguous. V was trimmed by 7 bases and J by 7 bases, leaving 14 bases between them. The CDR3 length is 13 residues. The DNA of the CDR3 is TGTGCCAGCACCAAGGGCCCCACCCAGCCCCAGCATTTT. It codes for CASTKGPTQPQHF.

This clonotype was counted between two and nine times. The V and J genes are TRBV12-3 or TRBV12-4 and TRBJ2-7, with D unclear. The CDR3 sequence is 12 residues long. With 3 bases removed from V and 12 bases from J, the gap between germline ends came to 15 bases. Written as DNA, the CDR3 is TGTGCCAGCAGTTTGAGTCGGGCCGGCACGTACTTC. Its translation is CASSLSRAGTYF.

This clonotype turned up a few times. The J gene is TRBJ2-7, the V gene TRBV29-1; D is unclear. The germline gives CDR1 SQVTM, CDR2 ANQGSEA. V lost 1 base, J lost 3 bases, and 10 bases lay in between. The CDR3 runs 13 residues. The CDR3 coding sequence is TGCAGCGTTGAAGGCCAGCCCGGCTACGAGCAGTACTTC. Its protein product is CSVEGQPGYEQYF.

This chain connects TRBV20-1 to TRBJ2-7; 11 bases align to TRBD2. Trimming removed 1 base from V and 4 bases from J; junction bases left unmatched: 6. Germline values: CDR1 DFQATT, CDR2 SNEGSKA (reference sequence). CDR3 length: 15 amino acids. The CDR3 region has the DNA TGCAGTGCTAGAGTGGCTAGCGGGAGGATTTACGAGCAGTACTTC. Amino acids: CSARVASGRIYEQYF.

This clonotype occurred many times. The gene calls are TRBV6-2 or TRBV6-3 and TRBJ2-7, with D perhaps TRBD1 or TRBD2 (5 bases each). This CDR3 region has 19 residues. V was pared by 0 bases and J by 2 bases, with 23 bases between. Germline CDR1 MNHEY, CDR2 SVGEGT. The CDR3 region is CASSYSTGAGPKPPYEQYF. In nucleotides, the CDR3 is TGTGCCAGCAGTTACTCGACCGGGGCAGGGCCAAAACCCCCCTACGAGCAGTACTTC.

The V gene is TRBV29-1, the J gene TRBJ2-5; D gene uncertain. CDR3 length equals 11 residues. V was trimmed by 6 bases and J by 5 bases, leaving 10 bases between them. Germline V gene data show CDR1 as SQVTM and CDR2 as ANQGSEA. CDR3 nucleotides: TGCAGCGTAAGGGAAGGCGAGACCCAGTACTTC. Translating it yields CSVREGETQYF.

In the case of this clonotype: At one end the junction does not follow the germline gene, possibly because of a read error. The V call is TRBV5-1, the J call TRBJ2-7, with 12 bases matching TRBD1. Germline CDR1 is SGHRS and CDR2 is YFSETQ. The length of the CDR3 is 14 residues. In DNA, the CDR3 is TGCGCCAGCAGCACGGGACAGGGGGCATACGAGCAGTCCTTC. Amino acids: CASSTGQGAYEQSF.

This clonotype was seen at least ten times. J is TRBJ1-2 and V is TRBV20-1; the D is unclear. The germline gives CDR1 DFQATT, CDR2 SNEGSKA (reference sequence). This CDR3 has 15 residues. Trimming stripped 0 bases from V and 4 bases from J, with 15 bases between. The CDR3 region has the DNA TGCAGTGCTAGAGATCGGACGGGGAACTTCTATGGCTACACCTTC. It encodes CSARDRTGNFYGYTF.

This sequence joins TRBV19 and TRBJ2-6; 12 bases match TRBD1. Germline V gene data show CDR1 as LNHDA and CDR2 as SQIVND (reference sequence). This CDR3 region has 19 residues. Trimming removed 5 bases from V and 1 base from J; junction bases left unmatched: 9. CDR3 amino acids: CASSWDRGPYLSGANVLTF. CDR3 bases: TGTGCCAGTAGTTGGGACAGGGGGCCGTATCTGTCTGGGGCCAACGTCCTGACTTTC.

Many counts were recorded for this clonotype. This chain uses TRBV20-1 with TRBJ2-3; D is possibly TRBD2 (5 bases). Trimming removed 6 bases at V and 1 base at J, with 17 bases between. Per the germline V gene, CDR1 is DFQATT and CDR2 is SNEGSKA (reference sequence). The length of the CDR3 is 15 residues. CDR3 in DNA: TGCAGTGCCCAAGGGCCGGGAAGTGGCACAGATACGCAGTATTTT. Protein: CSAQGPGSGTDTQYF.

This clonotype was recorded at least ten times. The J gene is TRBJ2-3, the V gene TRBV12-3 or TRBV12-4, with 7 bases fitting TRBD2. With V trimmed by 5 bases and J by 2 bases, 7 bases remained unmatched. The CDR3 has 15 residues. CDR3 amino acids: CASSTPGLTTDTQYF. CDR3 DNA: TGTGCCAGCAGTACGCCGGGACTAACCACAGATACGCAGTATTTT.

This clonotype showed up many times. The chain's CDR3 is CSARDGRGWETQYF. The DNA of the CDR3 is TGCAGTGCTAGAGATGGGAGGGGGTGGGAGACCCAGTACTTC. J is TRBJ2-5 and V is TRBV20-1; TRBD2 might be the D (7 bases). This CDR3 is built from 14 residues. Germline CDR1 DFQATT, CDR2 SNEGSKA (reference sequence). The ends were cut back, 0 bases at V and 5 bases at J, with 13 bases in the middle.

This clonotype was seen at least ten times. This sequence joins TRBV28 and TRBJ1-5; no firm D call. Germline V gene lookup returns CDR1 MDHEN and CDR2 SYDVKM. Between the trimmed V and J ends, which lost 6 bases and 1 base, there was a span of 13 bases. This CDR3 spans 15 amino acids. The CDR3: CASSLLWGSNQPQHF. The DNA of the CDR3 is TGTGCCAGCAGCCTACTCTGGGGAAGCAATCAGCCCCAGCATTTT.

There are many counts of this clonotype. The CDR3 nucleotides are TGTGCCAGCCTTGGACCCCCGGGCCCTGAAGCTTTCTTT. Amino acids: CASLGPPGPEAFF. This chain links TRBV2 with TRBJ1-1; D gene unclear. The CDR3 sequence is 13 residues long. Trimming took 8 bases from V and 6 from J, leaving 16 bases between them. CDR1 and CDR2 from the germline V gene are SNHLY and FYNNEI.

This clonotype was detected only a few times. J is TRBJ2-7 and V is TRBV28; D is tentatively TRBD1 or TRBD2 (5 bases each). Germline V CDR1 and CDR2: MDHEN, SYDVKM. There are 14 residues in the CDR3. Trimming removed 7 bases at V and 2 bases at J, with 15 bases between. CDR3 bases: TGTGCCAGCACCAATTGGGGGTCTGCCTACGAGCAGTACTTC. It is translated as CASTNWGSAYEQYF.

This clonotype was recorded at least ten times. The V gene is TRBV27, the J gene TRBJ2-1, with 8 bases fitting TRBD1. V was clipped by 4 bases and J by 7 bases; unmatched bases: 6. The CDR3 has 14 residues. In germline, CDR1 is MNHEY, CDR2 SMNVEV (reference sequence). CDR3 bases: TGTGCCAGCAGTTCTATAACAGGGGGGAATGAGCAGTTCTTC. Translating gives CASSSITGGNEQFF.

This clonotype was recorded at least ten times. The chain uses TRBV10-3 and TRBJ1-1; 8 nucleotides align to TRBD1. This CDR3 contains 12 residues. Germline assignment: CDR1 ENHRY and CDR2 SYGVKD. V gave up 5 bases and J gave up 5 bases; unmatched junction bases: 1. The CDR3 bases are TGTGCCATCAGTACAGGGGGAACTGAAGCTTTCTTT. It encodes CAISTGGTEAFF.

This clonotype was seen at least ten times. This chain uses TRBV4-3 with TRBJ2-5; D call uncertain. Trimming stripped 1 base from V and 2 bases from J, with 20 bases between. CDR3 length: 18 residues. Germline V lookup: CDR1 LGHNA, CDR2 YSLEER. CDR3 loop: CASSQVVPVDKGQETQYF. In DNA, the CDR3 is TGCGCCAGCAGCCAAGTGGTCCCCGTCGACAAGGGACAAGAGACCCAGTACTTC.

This clonotype occurred many times. In nucleotides, the CDR3 is TGCGCCAGCAGCTTGGCCTACGGCGGGGAGACCCAGTACTTC. Translating gives CASSLAYGGETQYF. The chain joins TRBV5-1 to TRBJ2-5; D perhaps matches TRBD2 (5 bases). Germline loops: CDR1 SGHRS, CDR2 YFSETQ. Trimming pared 0 bases from V and 5 bases from J, leaving 11 bases between. There are 14 residues in the CDR3. The full variable domain, rest sourced from reference TRBV5-1 and TRBJ2-5, is KAGVTQTPRYLIKTRGQQVTLSCSPISGHRSVSWYQQTPGQGLQFLFEYFSETQRNKGNFPGRFSGRQFSNSRSEMNVSTLELGDSALYLCASSLAYGGETQYFGPGTRLLVL.

This clonotype was recorded many times. The rearrangement joins TRBV7-2 to TRBJ2-7; D possibly uses TRBD1 or TRBD2 (5 bases each). The CDR3 covers 15 residues. Deletions cut 4 bases from V and 3 bases from J, with 16 bases between. Germline CDR1 reads SGHTA; CDR2 reads FQGNSA. DNA of the CDR3: TGTGCCAGCAGCTACGACGCCGTTGGGGGCTACGAGCAGTACTTC. Its translation is CASSYDAVGGYEQYF.

There are many counts of this clonotype. The V and J genes are TRBV7-9 and TRBJ1-1; D is perhaps TRBD1 (5 bases). Germline V gives CDR1 SEHNR, CDR2 FQNEAQ (reference sequence). The CDR3 runs 17 residues. V lost 2 bases to trimming and J lost 1 base, with 17 bases between them. CDR3 DNA sequence: TGTGCCAGCAGCTTATCGATTGGGGGGAGAACGAACACTGAAGCTTTCTTT. This codes for CASSLSIGGRTNTEAFF.

This clonotype has at least ten counts. The gene calls are TRBV7-9 and TRBJ2-3; D is ambiguous. Per the germline V gene, CDR1 is SEHNR and CDR2 is FQNEAQ (reference sequence). This CDR3 has 14 residues. Trimming pared 5 bases from V and 2 bases from J, leaving 11 bases between. The CDR3 nucleotides are TGTGCCAGCAGCCCTGTGGTCCTCACAGATACGCAGTATTTT. Translation: CASSPVVLTDTQYF.

J is TRBJ2-5 and V is TRBV27, with 7 bases that match TRBD1. Losses at the gene ends were 1 base for V and 1 base for J; bases not matched to a gene: 6. This CDR3 region has 16 residues. Germline CDR1 reads MNHEY; CDR2 reads SMNVEV (reference sequence). DNA for the CDR3: TGTGCCAGCAGTTTATACAAGGGGGCCCCCCAAGAGACCCAGTACTTC. It translates to CASSLYKGAPQETQYF.

There are many counts of this clonotype. The chain recombines TRBV4-3 with TRBJ1-4; 11 bases fit TRBD1. The V gene's germline CDR1 is LGHNA and CDR2 YSLEER. This CDR3 contains 16 residues. With V trimmed by 0 bases and J by 8 bases, 5 bases remained unmatched. The CDR3 is CASSQDPGTGGEKLFF. The DNA of the CDR3 is TGCGCCAGCAGCCAAGATCCCGGGACAGGGGGGGAAAAACTGTTTTTT.

There are many counts of this clonotype. The CDR3: CASSSGRLAGAYNEQFF. DNA of the CDR3: TGTGCCAGCAGCTCCGGGAGGCTAGCGGGTGCCTACAATGAGCAGTTCTTC. The chain has TRBV7-2 and TRBJ2-1, with 8 bases that match TRBD2. Germline assignment: CDR1 SGHTA and CDR2 FQGNSA. Losses at the gene ends were 4 bases for V and 2 bases for J; bases not matched to a gene: 10. The CDR3 sequence is 17 residues long. The full variable domain, its missing parts supplied by reference TRBV7-2 and TRBJ2-1, is GAGVSQSPSNKVTEKGKDVELRCDPISGHTALYWYRQSLGQGLEFLIYFQGNSAPDKSGLPSDRFSAERTGGSVSTLTIQRTQQEDSAVYLCASSSGRLAGAYNEQFFGPGTRLTVL.

This clonotype was seen at least ten times. The CDR3 coding sequence is TGCGCCTCGAGGAGGGACGGGCCTATCATTAACACCGGGGAGCTGTTTTTT. Translating gives CASRRDGPIINTGELFF. The chain carries TRBV5-1 and TRBJ2-2; a weak D match, TRBD2 (6 bases). Germline V lookup: CDR1 SGHRS, CDR2 YFSETQ. Trimming pared 10 bases from V and 2 bases from J, leaving 24 bases between. This CDR3 contains 17 residues.

This clonotype has ten or more counts. This chain uses TRBV6-1 with TRBJ2-2, with a possible D match to TRBD1 (5 bases). This CDR3 comprises 14 residues. The V end lost 6 bases, the J end lost 4 bases, and 12 bases lay between the germline ends. Germline CDR1 is MNHNS and CDR2 is SASEGT. The DNA of the CDR3 is TGTGCCAGCAGGAAGGACACCTTCACCGGGGAGCTGTTTTTT. This gives the protein CASRKDTFTGELFF.

This clonotype was seen ten or more times. The chain has TRBV12-3 or TRBV12-4 and TRBJ2-7; 7 bases align to TRBD1. The trim removed 5 bases at V and 4 bases at J, leaving 14 bases unmatched. This CDR3 contains 16 residues. CDR3 region: CASSPQGTGGTYEQYF. The CDR3 region has the DNA TGTGCCAGCAGTCCACAGGGGACGGGTGGAACTTACGAGCAGTACTTC.

This clonotype was detected ten times or more. The chain joins TRBV20-1 to TRBJ1-1; D not resolved. Between the trimmed V and J ends, which lost 3 bases and 10 bases, there was a span of 12 bases. CDR3 length: 11 residues. Per germline, CDR1 DFQATT and CDR2 SNEGSKA (reference sequence). The DNA for the CDR3 is TGCAGTGCTAGTGACCACGCTCGAGCTTTCTTT. Translated: CSASDHARAFF.